This T cell receptor (beta chain) was documented in a study of Ad26.COV2.S vaccination and SARS-CoV-2 variants. The CDR3 is made up of 13 amino acids. CDR1 and CDR2 from the germline V gene are SGHNT and YENEEA. The V end lost 5 bases, the J end lost 9 bases, and 13 bases lay between the germline ends. This table comes from immunoSEQ multiplex PCR, and its TCRdb copy is limited to in-frame clones, with some not included. The data show 440,000 or so clones, about nine tenths seen once. Treatment: roughly 20 received Ad26.COV2.S at low or high dose, single or two shots; 5 received placebo; per-sample allocation not given. The study sampled participants on day 63 after the first vaccine or placebo injection.

The material was peripheral blood, obtained in a trial of Ad26.COV2.S vaccine versus placebo. This receptor was identified in a person between 18 and 59 years old who received the Ad26.COV2.S COVID-19 vaccine or a placebo. The chain employs TRBV11-3 and TRBJ2-2; the D gene could be TRBD1 or TRBD2 (5 bases each). CDR3 region: CASSQGEGRELFF. As DNA, the CDR3 is TGTGCCAGCAGCCAGGGAGAGGGCCGGGAGCTGTTTTTT.